This TCR beta chain was captured in a study of T cell responses to AZD1222 COVID-19 vaccine. The study's findings and limits: After two AZD1222 doses, spike-specific TCR breadth and depth rose versus day 0. The study reported that nearly half of spike-specific TCRs target unmutated variant regions. CD4 TCRs covered the whole spike, strongest at regions 160-218 and 743-854.

Repertoires were generated with immunoSEQ multiplex PCR, while TCRdb's copy carries only in-frame clones and drops some. Of around 160,000 clones listed, 82% are singletons. Note on this clone: Its antigen is still unknown. Other DNA sequences from this sample encode an identical CDR3 as well.

V lost 6 bases, J lost 2 bases, and 7 bases lay in between. The length of the CDR3 is 12 residues. CDR1 and CDR2 from the germline V gene are MDHEN and SYDVKM. V gene TRBV28 combines with J gene TRBJ1-2; tentative D call: TRBD1 (6 bases). The TCR originated in an adult in good health. The sample in question was peripheral blood, obtained on day 0 of MenACWY control vaccination. The CDR3 sequence is CASRDSNYGYTF. Written as DNA, the CDR3 is TGTGCCAGCAGGGACAGCAACTATGGCTACACCTTC.